The clone carrying this T cell receptor (beta chain) appeared a single time. No antigen is known for it. Its ends do not fully match the called genes, so a read error is possible. Naive CD8 T cells underwent sorting with the CD8+CD4-CCR7+CD45RA+ definition. Methods described previously were used for bulk TCR libraries, and listed TCR primers were applied. TCRdb passed the PCR reads through MiXCR, listing each CDR3 protein once. Among approximately 550,000 distinct CDR3 sequences listed, roughly a fifth were seen once. The record originates from a study of molecular identifiers for immune sequencing clone quantification. Findings and caveats of the study: Clones with over 20 RNA copies captured over 98% of effector molecules but under 1% of naive ones.

CDR3 length: 15 amino acids. Germline V gene sequence: CDR1 SGHVS, CDR2 FNYEAQ. V is TRBV7-6 and J is TRBJ1-4, with TRBD1 as a possible D gene (5 bases). Sequenced input: naive CD8+ T cells from blood, with Jurkat cell RNA spiked in. The subset denotes: FACS-sorted CD8+CD4-CCR7+CD45RA+ naive T cells. The clonotype was recovered from a human donor in good health. Some libraries in this study had Jurkat cell RNA spiked in. CDR3 in DNA: TGTGCCAGCAGCTTAGCAGCTGGGACTGATGAAAGACTGTTTTTT. Residues: CASSLAAGTDERLFF.